What follows are 32 T cell receptor beta chains derived from one specimen sequenced in a study of cytomegalovirus exposure and HLA in healthy donors. Researchers ran the PCR with 60 Vbeta and 13 Jbeta primers. Sequenced by immunoSEQ multiplex PCR; TCRdb stores in-frame clones only, minus some. This sample has about 200,000 clones, with around nine tenths found just once. Sequencing input: PBMCs. These receptors were taken from a woman aged 25 to 45 in good health and CMV-seronegative.

The chain has TRBV2 and TRBJ2-5; the D gene is possibly TRBD1 (5 bases). Trimming took 6 bases from V and 0 from J, leaving 8 bases between them. Germline assignment: CDR1 SNHLY and CDR2 FYNNEI. The CDR3 has 13 amino acids. The CDR3 DNA is TGTGCCAGCAGGACAGATAACCAAGAGACCCAGTACTTC. This translates into CASRTDNQETQYF.

This clone appeared a few times. This chain links TRBV11-2 with TRBJ2-5; tentative D call: TRBD2 (7 bases). Trimming shortened V by 1 base and J by 5 bases, and 17 bases separated the two germline ends. Germline V gene sequence: CDR1 SGHAT, CDR2 FQNNGV. This CDR3 spans 16 amino acids. The CDR3 protein is CASSLGGLAAGETQYF. As DNA, the CDR3 is TGTGCCAGCAGCTTAGGGGGGCTAGCGGCCGGGGAGACCCAGTACTTC.

The chain employs TRBV27 and TRBJ1-1; D unresolved. Trimming cost V 6 bases and J 7 bases, with 15 bases left between them. The CDR3 is 13 residues long. Germline V gene data show CDR1 as MNHEY and CDR2 as SMNVEV (reference sequence). The CDR3 DNA sequence: TGTGCCAGCAGCCGTACCCTAGGACTTGAAGCTTTCTTT. Translation gives CASSRTLGLEAFF.

The chain uses TRBV6-1 and TRBJ2-3, with TRBD2 matching over 7 bases. Germline CDR1 is MNHNS and CDR2 is SASEGT. This CDR3 has 14 amino acids. Germline trimming cut 7 bases from V and 5 bases from J; bases unmatched to any gene: 9. The CDR3 nucleotides read TGTGCCAGCATGAGTAGCGGGCGACTAGATACGCAGTATTTT. It encodes CASMSSGRLDTQYF.

The chain joins TRBV6-1 to TRBJ2-2; no reliable D call. The CDR3 sequence is 12 residues long. V was clipped by 7 bases and J by 1 base, with 4 bases between them. Germline-derived CDR1 and CDR2 are MNHNS and SASEGT. CDR3 residues: CASNRNTGELFF. The CDR3 DNA reads TGTGCCAGCAATAGGAACACCGGGGAGCTGTTTTTT.

The rearrangement uses TRBV5-4 and TRBJ2-7; the match to TRBD1 covers 7 bases. Germline CDR1 reads SGHNT; CDR2 reads YYREEE (reference sequence). V was clipped by 4 bases and J by 6 bases; unmatched bases: 16. This CDR3 is 16 amino acids long. The CDR3: CASSPSTGRVESEQYF. The CDR3 region has the DNA TGTGCCAGCAGCCCTTCGACAGGGCGGGTCGAAAGCGAGCAGTACTTC.

This clone was seen only once. The chain recombines TRBV6-6 with TRBJ2-5; 10 bases match TRBD1. There are 16 residues in the CDR3. From germline, CDR1 is MNHNY and CDR2 SVGAGI (reference sequence). V trimming: 6 bases; J trimming: 4 bases; junction bases outside the gene matches: 11. The CDR3 nucleotides are TGTGCCAGCAGGACCACCGGGACAGGGGCCGGAGAGACCCAGTACTTC. Translated, it gives CASRTTGTGAGETQYF.

The V and J genes are TRBV6-6 and TRBJ2-5; D is perhaps TRBD2 (6 bases). V was pared by 7 bases and J by 5 bases, with 8 bases between. Per germline, CDR1 MNHNY and CDR2 SVGAGI (reference sequence). The CDR3 contains 11 residues. Here the CDR3 reads CASIGGETQYF. As DNA, the CDR3 is TGTGCCAGCATTGGGGGGGAGACCCAGTACTTC.

V gene TRBV25-1 combines with J gene TRBJ2-7, with a tentative D call TRBD1 (6 bases). The CDR3 is 11 amino acids. The V end lost 9 bases, the J end lost 0 bases, and 6 bases lay between the germline ends. Germline V lookup: CDR1 MGHDK, CDR2 SYGVNS. The CDR3 spells CARDSSYEQYF. CDR3 sequence (DNA): TGTGCCAGGGACAGCTCCTACGAGCAGTACTTC.

A single count supports this clone. The chain uses TRBV30 and TRBJ1-2, with 7 bases matching TRBD1. The CDR3 contains 13 residues. V shed 5 bases and J 5 bases; nucleotides not matched to a gene: 8. CDR1 is GTSNPN and CDR2 is SVGIG in the germline V gene (reference sequence). In DNA, the CDR3 is TGTGCCTGGGAAAAGGGACAGCTTTATGGCTACACCTTC. Encoded protein: CAWEKGQLYGYTF. Filled out from reference TRBV30 and TRBJ1-2, the complete variable domain reads SQTIHQWPATLVQPVGSPLSLECTVEGTSNPNLYWYRQAAGRGLQLLFYSVGIGQISSEVPQNLSASRPQDRQFILSSKKLLLSDSGFYLCAWEKGQLYGYTFGSGTRLTVV.

This clone was picked up one time. The chain employs TRBV4-2 and TRBJ2-3; 9 bases are shared with TRBD2. This CDR3 has 17 residues. The V gene's germline CDR1 is LGHNA and CDR2 YNFKEQ. Trimming cost V 2 bases and J 1 base; bases outside gene matches: 7. The CDR3 sequence is CASSQTVAGEGTDTQYF. The CDR3 nucleotides are TGTGCCAGCAGCCAAACTGTAGCGGGAGAAGGCACAGATACGCAGTATTTT.

The V call is TRBV5-1, the J call TRBJ1-1, with D perhaps TRBD1 (5 bases). Trimming took off 4 bases at V and 2 bases at J, with 12 bases between the two ends. CDR3 length: 14 residues. The germline V gene encodes CDR1 SGHRS and CDR2 YFSETQ. The DNA for the CDR3 is TGCGCCAGCAGCCAGGGTGGTTCTAACACTGAAGCTTTCTTT. Translation gives CASSQGGSNTEAFF.

The chain combines TRBV9 with TRBJ1-6; no clear D gene. Germline CDR1 is SGDLS and CDR2 is YYNGEE. This CDR3 is 14 amino acids long. V was shortened by 0 bases and J by 6 bases, with 7 bases between the two germline ends. CDR3 coding DNA: TGTGCCAGCAGCGTAGGCCCGGTTAATTCACCCCTCCACTTT. Its translation is CASSVGPVNSPLHF.

This clone was detected a few times. The chain has TRBV30 and TRBJ2-3; tentatively, D is TRBD2 (6 bases). Germline V lookup: CDR1 GTSNPN, CDR2 SVGIG (reference sequence). The CDR3 contains 12 residues. Trimming cost V 3 bases and J 6 bases, with 10 bases left between them. The CDR3 sequence: CAWSYRGDTQYF. The DNA of the CDR3 is TGTGCCTGGAGCTATCGGGGGGATACGCAGTATTTT. Drawing the rest from reference TRBV30 and TRBJ2-3, the complete variable domain is SQTIHQWPATLVQPVGSPLSLECTVEGTSNPNLYWYRQAAGRGLQLLFYSVGIGQISSEVPQNLSASRPQDRQFILSSKKLLLSDSGFYLCAWSYRGDTQYFGPGTRLTVL.

The chain couples TRBV4-1 to TRBJ2-3, with a weak D call TRBD2 (5 bases). Per germline, CDR1 MGHRA and CDR2 YSYEKL. V was pared by 5 bases and J by 7 bases, with 16 bases between. The CDR3 consists of 14 residues. The CDR3 nucleotides are TGCGCCAGCAGCTGGCGGGCTATTTCGAATACGCAGTATTTT. It translates to CASSWRAISNTQYF.

CDR3 nucleotides: TGTGCCAGCAGCCCCAGTAACACAGATACGCAGTATTTT. This codes for CASSPSNTDTQYF. This sequence joins TRBV28 and TRBJ2-3; D is undetermined. Germline CDR1 reads MDHEN; CDR2 reads SYDVKM. V was pared by 6 bases and J by 2 bases, with 9 bases between. The CDR3 sequence is 13 residues long.

This clone showed up just a few times. This chain uses TRBV7-3 with TRBJ2-2; D is possibly TRBD2 (5 bases). Trimming took 4 bases from V and 7 from J, leaving 16 bases between them. From germline, CDR1 is SGHTA and CDR2 FQGTGA. The CDR3 sequence is 15 residues long. The CDR3 DNA is TGTGCCAGCAGCTCGGACGGACTCCGGGGCGGGGAGCTGTTTTTT. This sequence encodes CASSSDGLRGGELFF.

In its sample, this clone was seen once. This sequence joins TRBV7-9 and TRBJ1-3, with TRBD1 as a possible D gene (6 bases). This CDR3 contains 15 residues. Germline V gene lookup returns CDR1 SEHNR and CDR2 FQNEAQ (reference sequence). Trimming shortened V by 4 bases and J by 3 bases, and 13 bases separated the two germline ends. DNA for the CDR3: TGTGCCAGCAGCTCTTTCGGGACACTTGGAAACACCATATATTTT. Translation: CASSSFGTLGNTIYF.

The chain links TRBV29-1 to TRBJ2-5; the D gene is possibly TRBD1 (6 bases). The germline V gene encodes CDR1 SQVTM and CDR2 ANQGSEA. The CDR3 is 13 amino acids. Trimming cost V 6 bases and J 1 base, with 12 bases left between them. CDR3 in amino acids: CSVADRAQETQYF. CDR3 nucleotide sequence: TGCAGCGTCGCGGACAGAGCCCAAGAGACCCAGTACTTC.

This sequence joins TRBV10-3 and TRBJ1-4; 11 bases are shared with TRBD1. V shed 2 bases and J 7 bases; nucleotides not matched to a gene: 3. Germline assignment: CDR1 ENHRY and CDR2 SYGVKD. The length of the CDR3 is 15 residues. CDR3 protein: CAISEADRGPEKLFF. CDR3 DNA sequence: TGTGCCATCAGTGAGGCGGACAGGGGGCCTGAAAAACTGTTTTTT.

The chain employs TRBV15 and TRBJ1-1, with D possibly being TRBD1 (6 bases). Looked up from germline, CDR1 is LNHNV and CDR2 is YYDKDF (reference sequence). The CDR3 length is 14 residues. Between the trimmed V and J ends, which lost 3 bases and 6 bases, there was a span of 14 bases. The CDR3, as DNA: TGTGCCACCAGCAGGGCTGGAGGGGGGGCTGAAGCTTTCTTT. Translation: CATSRAGGGAEAFF.

This sequence joins TRBV6-6 and TRBJ2-1; the match to TRBD2 covers 11 bases. The CDR3 length is 15 residues. Trimming removed 5 bases from V and 8 bases from J; junction bases left unmatched: 8. Germline loops: CDR1 MNHNY, CDR2 SVGAGI (reference sequence). Here the CDR3 DNA reads TGTGCCAGCAGTCAACTAGCGGGAGTGCATCATGAGCAGTTCTTC. This translates into CASSQLAGVHHEQFF.

The V and J genes are TRBV5-6 and TRBJ2-1; 12 nucleotides line up with TRBD2. The J segment lost 9 bases and the V segment lost 3 bases, leaving 10 bases of the junction unmatched. The CDR3 has 16 amino acids. In germline, CDR1 is SGHDT, CDR2 YYEEEE. The CDR3 loop is CASSSGTSGWGGEQFF. The DNA for the CDR3 is TGTGCCAGCAGCTCCGGGACTAGCGGGTGGGGGGGTGAGCAGTTCTTC.

The J gene is TRBJ2-2, the V gene TRBV7-3; 7 nucleotides line up with TRBD2. This CDR3 is 19 amino acids long. Germline V gives CDR1 SGHTA, CDR2 FQGTGA. V was clipped by 5 bases and J by 5 bases; unmatched bases: 20. CDR3 DNA: TGTGCCAGCAGCCCCCTGGCGGGGCTTATGACGGGGGGTACCGGGGAGCTGTTTTTT. Translation gives CASSPLAGLMTGGTGELFF.

The chain has TRBV27 and TRBJ2-1; 7 positions agree with TRBD1. CDR1 and CDR2 (germline): MNHEY, SMNVEV (reference sequence). Trimming removed 5 bases from V and 4 bases from J; junction bases left unmatched: 5. This CDR3 has 14 amino acids. The CDR3 loop is CASSPSTGYNEQFF. The DNA for the CDR3 is TGTGCCAGCAGTCCCTCGACAGGGTACAATGAGCAGTTCTTC.

This clone was seen once. The chain combines TRBV5-4 with TRBJ1-1, with 7 positions matching TRBD1. Germline V gives CDR1 SGHNT, CDR2 YYREEE (reference sequence). This CDR3 is 15 amino acids long. V shed 4 bases, J shed 5 bases, and the junction held 11 bases outside the gene matches. This CDR3 reads CASSRNRDRTTEAFF. CDR3 bases: TGTGCCAGCAGCCGAAACCGGGACAGAACGACTGAAGCTTTCTTT. Looking up the rest from reference TRBV5-4 and TRBJ1-1 gives the full variable domain: ETGVTQSPTHLIKTRGQQVTLRCSSQSGHNTVSWYQQALGQGPQFIFQYYREEENGRGNFPPRFSGLQFPNYSSELNVNALELDDSALYLCASSRNRDRTTEAFFGQGTRLTVV.

The chain couples TRBV5-6 to TRBJ1-2; D is ambiguous. V was shortened by 0 bases and J by 8 bases, with 14 bases between the two germline ends. Germline V gene lookup returns CDR1 SGHDT and CDR2 YYEEEE. The CDR3 runs 14 residues. The DNA for the CDR3 is TGTGCCAGCAGCTTGGTTTCCGCGAGGGAAGGCTACACCTTC. Protein: CASSLVSAREGYTF.

The rearrangement uses TRBV19 and TRBJ1-2; 7 nucleotides line up with TRBD1. Germline CDR1 is LNHDA and CDR2 is SQIVND (reference sequence). The CDR3 length is 18 residues. Trimming took 6 bases from V and 8 from J; bases not matched to a gene: 24. In nucleotides, the CDR3 is TGTGCCAGTAGCTTCCAAACAGGGGCTTCCGGAACCCTATGGGGCTACACCTTC. Translating it yields CASSFQTGASGTLWGYTF.

There are a few counts of this clone. The chain employs TRBV4-1 and TRBJ2-7, with D maybe TRBD2 (6 bases). Trimming took off 5 bases at V and 5 bases at J, with 13 bases between the two ends. Germline CDR1 and CDR2: MGHRA and YSYEKL. This CDR3 comprises 13 residues. CDR3 in amino acids: CASSTPSADEQYF. The CDR3 DNA sequence: TGCGCCAGCAGCACCCCTAGCGCCGACGAGCAGTACTTC.

The chain links TRBV4-1 to TRBJ1-1; D may be TRBD1 (5 bases). This CDR3 region has 16 residues. CDR1 MGHRA and CDR2 YSYEKL come from the germline V gene. V lost 4 bases and J lost 1, with 16 bases in between. Here the CDR3 DNA reads TGCGCCAGCAGCCCCGTCCCTGGGGGGGAGAACACTGAAGCTTTCTTT. It translates to CASSPVPGGENTEAFF.

This clone was picked up one time. V is TRBV5-1 and J is TRBJ1-4, with a possible D match to TRBD1 (6 bases). The CDR3 has 18 amino acids. Per germline, CDR1 SGHRS and CDR2 YFSETQ. V was clipped by 1 base and J by 4 bases, with 20 bases between them. The CDR3 bases are TGCGCCAGCAGCTTGAGTTACCAATCACAGGGCTATAATGAAAAACTGTTTTTT. Translation: CASSLSYQSQGYNEKLFF.

The chain employs TRBV5-4 and TRBJ1-1, with 8 bases matching TRBD1. V lost 2 bases and J lost 5; bases outside the gene matches: 5. The CDR3 runs to 14 residues. The germline V gene encodes CDR1 SGHNT and CDR2 YYREEE (reference sequence). The CDR3 loop reads CASSLQGGGTEAFF. For the CDR3, the DNA is TGTGCCAGCAGCTTACAGGGGGGAGGTACTGAAGCTTTCTTT.